This TCR beta chain originates from a study of blood T cell repertoires in COVID-19. On the study more broadly: Both acute and convalescent COVID-19 samples were obtained from the United States, Italy and Spain.

Measured with immunoSEQ multiplex PCR; TCRdb has only the in-frame clones, and not every one. The sample has around 140,000 clones, 84% seen once. Grouping used clinical history reported by participants in a survey and questionnaire. The V and J ends lost 0 bases and 4 bases respectively, with 13 bases between them. Germline CDR1 and CDR2: SGHRS and YFSETQ. The CDR3 loop spans 16 amino acids. The sequencing input was PBMCs or T cells enriched from blood (not recorded which). The chain recombines TRBV5-1 with TRBJ1-4; TRBD1 might be the D (5 bases). The receptor was derived from a woman aged 45-60 years with acute COVID-19. CDR3: CASSLAAGGHNEKLFF. The CDR3 region has the DNA TGCGCCAGCAGCTTGGCGGCAGGCGGACATAATGAAAAACTGTTTTTT.